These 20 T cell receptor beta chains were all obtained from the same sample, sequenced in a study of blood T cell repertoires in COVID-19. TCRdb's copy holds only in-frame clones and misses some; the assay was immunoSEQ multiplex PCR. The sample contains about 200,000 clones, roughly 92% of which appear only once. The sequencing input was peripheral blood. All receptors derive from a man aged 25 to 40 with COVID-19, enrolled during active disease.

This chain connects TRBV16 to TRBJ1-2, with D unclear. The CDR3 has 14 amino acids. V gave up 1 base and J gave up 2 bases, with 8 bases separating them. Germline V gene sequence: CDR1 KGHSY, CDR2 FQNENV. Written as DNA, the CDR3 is TGTGCCAGCAGCCAATACAGAATCAACTATGGCTACACCTTC. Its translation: CASSQYRINYGYTF.

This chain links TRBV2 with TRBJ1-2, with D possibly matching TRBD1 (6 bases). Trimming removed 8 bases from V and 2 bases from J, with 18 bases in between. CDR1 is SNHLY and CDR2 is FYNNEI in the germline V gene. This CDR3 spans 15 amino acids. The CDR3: CASPNRTALNYGYTF. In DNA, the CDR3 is TGTGCCAGCCCCAACAGGACAGCTTTAAACTATGGCTACACCTTC. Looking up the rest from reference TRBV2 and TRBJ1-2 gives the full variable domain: EPEVTQTPSHQVTQMGQEVILRCVPISNHLYFYWYRQILGQKVEFLVSFYNNEISEKSEIFDDQFSVERPDGSNFTLKIRSTKLEDSAMYFCASPNRTALNYGYTFGSGTRLTVV.

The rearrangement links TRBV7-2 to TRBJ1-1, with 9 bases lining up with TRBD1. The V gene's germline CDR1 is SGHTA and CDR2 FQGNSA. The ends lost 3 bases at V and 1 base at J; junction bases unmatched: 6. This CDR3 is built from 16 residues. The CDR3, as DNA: TGTGCCAGCAGCTTCAGACCGGGACAGGGGAACACTGAAGCTTTCTTT. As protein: CASSFRPGQGNTEAFF.

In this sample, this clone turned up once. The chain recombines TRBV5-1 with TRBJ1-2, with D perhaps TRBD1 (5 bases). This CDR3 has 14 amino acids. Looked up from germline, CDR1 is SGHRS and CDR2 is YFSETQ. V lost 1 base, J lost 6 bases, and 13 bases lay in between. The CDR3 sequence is CASSLRGEGDGYTF. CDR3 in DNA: TGCGCCAGCAGCTTGCGCGGGGAAGGGGATGGCTACACCTTC.

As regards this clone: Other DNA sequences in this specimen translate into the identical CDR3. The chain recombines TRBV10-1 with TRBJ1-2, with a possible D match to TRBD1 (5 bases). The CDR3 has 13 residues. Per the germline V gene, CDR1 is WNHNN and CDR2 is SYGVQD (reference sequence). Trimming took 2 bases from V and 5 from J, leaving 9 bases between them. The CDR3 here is CASSEDSRYGYTF. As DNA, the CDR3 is TGCGCCAGCAGTGAGGACAGTCGATATGGCTACACCTTC.

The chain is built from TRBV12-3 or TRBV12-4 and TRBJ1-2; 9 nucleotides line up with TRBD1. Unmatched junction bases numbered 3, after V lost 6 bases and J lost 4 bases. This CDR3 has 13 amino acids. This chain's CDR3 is CASSTGQGYGYTF. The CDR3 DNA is TGTGCCAGCAGCACGGGACAGGGCTATGGCTACACCTTC.

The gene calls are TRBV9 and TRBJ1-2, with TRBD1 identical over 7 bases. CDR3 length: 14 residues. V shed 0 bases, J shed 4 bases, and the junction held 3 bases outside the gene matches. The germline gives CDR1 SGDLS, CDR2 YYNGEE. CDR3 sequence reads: CASSVDEGAYGYTF. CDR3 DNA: TGTGCCAGCAGCGTAGATGAGGGGGCCTATGGCTACACCTTC.

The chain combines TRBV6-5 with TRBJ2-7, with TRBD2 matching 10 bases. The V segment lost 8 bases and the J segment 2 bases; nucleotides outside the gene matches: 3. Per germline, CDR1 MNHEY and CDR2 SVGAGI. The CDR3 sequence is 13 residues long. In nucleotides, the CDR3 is TGTGCCAGCTCAACTAGCGGGGCCTACGAGCAGTACTTC. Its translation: CASSTSGAYEQYF.

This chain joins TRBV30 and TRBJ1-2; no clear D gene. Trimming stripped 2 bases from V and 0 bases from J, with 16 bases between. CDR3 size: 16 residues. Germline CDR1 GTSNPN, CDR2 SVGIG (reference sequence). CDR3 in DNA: TGTGCCTGGAGTAAGCGGGCCCTACGACCTAACTATGGCTACACCTTC. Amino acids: CAWSKRALRPNYGYTF.

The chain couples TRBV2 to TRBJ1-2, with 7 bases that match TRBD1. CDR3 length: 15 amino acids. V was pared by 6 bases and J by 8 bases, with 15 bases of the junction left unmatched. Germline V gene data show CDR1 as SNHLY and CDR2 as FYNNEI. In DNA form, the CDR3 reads TGTGCCAGCAGCGCGGTAAAGGGGGCAGTAGGGGGCTACACCTTC. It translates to CASSAVKGAVGGYTF.

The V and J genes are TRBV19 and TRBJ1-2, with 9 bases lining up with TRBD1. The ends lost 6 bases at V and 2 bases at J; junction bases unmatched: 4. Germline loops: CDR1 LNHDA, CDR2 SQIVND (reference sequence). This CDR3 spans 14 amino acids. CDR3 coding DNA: TGTGCCAGTAGCCTCGGACAGGGGAACTATGGCTACACCTTC. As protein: CASSLGQGNYGYTF.

CDR3 residues: CASSRDIDSYEQYF. DNA for the CDR3: TGTGCCAGCTCACGAGATATCGACTCCTACGAGCAGTACTTC. The chain is built from TRBV18 and TRBJ2-7; no firm D call. The CDR3 length is 14 residues. With 4 bases removed from V and 0 bases from J, the gap between germline ends came to 10 bases. CDR1 and CDR2 (germline): KGHSH, LQKENI.

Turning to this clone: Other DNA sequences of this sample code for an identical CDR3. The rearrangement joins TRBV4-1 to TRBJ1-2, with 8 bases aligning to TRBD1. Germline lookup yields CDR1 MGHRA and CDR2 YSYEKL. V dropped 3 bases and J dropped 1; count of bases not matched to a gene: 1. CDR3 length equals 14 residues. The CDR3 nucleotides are TGCGCCAGCAGCCAGGGGACAGGTAACTATGGCTACACCTTC. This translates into CASSQGTGNYGYTF.

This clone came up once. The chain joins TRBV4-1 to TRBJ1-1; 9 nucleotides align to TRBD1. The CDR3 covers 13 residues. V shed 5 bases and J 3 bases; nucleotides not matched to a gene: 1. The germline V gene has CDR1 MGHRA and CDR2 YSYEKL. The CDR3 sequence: CASSWTGDTEAFF. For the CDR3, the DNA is TGCGCCAGCAGCTGGACAGGGGACACTGAAGCTTTCTTT.

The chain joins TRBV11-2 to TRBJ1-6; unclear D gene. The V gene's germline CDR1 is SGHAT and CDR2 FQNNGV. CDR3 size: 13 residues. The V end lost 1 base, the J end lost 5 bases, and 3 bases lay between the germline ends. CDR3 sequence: CASSLANNSPLHF. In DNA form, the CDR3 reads TGTGCCAGCAGCTTAGCCAATAATTCACCCCTCCACTTT.

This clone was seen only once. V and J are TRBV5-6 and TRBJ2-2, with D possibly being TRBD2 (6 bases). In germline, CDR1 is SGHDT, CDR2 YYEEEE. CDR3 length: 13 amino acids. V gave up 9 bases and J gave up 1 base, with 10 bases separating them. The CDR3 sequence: CAIGTLNTGELFF. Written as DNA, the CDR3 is TGTGCCATAGGGACTCTGAACACCGGGGAGCTGTTTTTT.

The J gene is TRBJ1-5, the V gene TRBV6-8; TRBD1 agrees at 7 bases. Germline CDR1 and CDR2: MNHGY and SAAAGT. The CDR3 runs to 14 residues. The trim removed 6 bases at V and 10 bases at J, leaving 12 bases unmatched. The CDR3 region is CASRPRGVSFPQHF. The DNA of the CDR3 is TGTGCCAGCAGACCCAGGGGGGTCTCATTTCCCCAGCATTTT.

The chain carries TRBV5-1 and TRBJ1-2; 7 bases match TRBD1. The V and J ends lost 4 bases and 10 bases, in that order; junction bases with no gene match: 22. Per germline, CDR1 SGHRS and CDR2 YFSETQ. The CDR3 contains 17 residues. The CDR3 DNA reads TGCGCCAGCAGCCATACTGCTGGGGACAGTCGCTTTGGAGACTACACCTTC. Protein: CASSHTAGDSRFGDYTF.

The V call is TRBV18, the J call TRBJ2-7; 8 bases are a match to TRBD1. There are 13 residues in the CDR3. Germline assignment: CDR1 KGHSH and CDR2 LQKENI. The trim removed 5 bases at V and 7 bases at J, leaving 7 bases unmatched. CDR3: CASSRTGNEEQYF. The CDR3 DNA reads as TGTGCCAGCTCAAGGACAGGGAATGAAGAGCAGTACTTC.

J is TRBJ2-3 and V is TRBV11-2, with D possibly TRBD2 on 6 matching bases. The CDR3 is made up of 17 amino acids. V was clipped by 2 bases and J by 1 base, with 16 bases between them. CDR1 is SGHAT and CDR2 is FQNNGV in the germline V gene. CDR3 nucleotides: TGTGCCAGCAGCTTAAGGTTGGAGACGGGGGGCACAGATACGCAGTATTTT. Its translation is CASSLRLETGGTDTQYF. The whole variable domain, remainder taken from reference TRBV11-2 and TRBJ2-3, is EAGVAQSPRYKIIEKRQSVAFWCNPISGHATLYWYQQILGQGPKLLIQFQNNGVVDDSQLPKDRFSAERLKGVDSTLKIQPAKLEDSAVYLCASSLRLETGGTDTQYFGPGTRLTVL.